Listed below are T cell receptor beta chains from one sample, sequenced in a study of post-analysis software for immune sequencing data. Via MiXCR, TCRdb re-called the PCR reads, giving one row per CDR3 protein. This sample carries about 460,000 distinct CDR3 sequences, approximately 46% of them seen once, and the ten largest clones take roughly 12%. Material: blood. The receptors derive from a girl between 10 and 17 years old with multiple sclerosis. The CDR3 runs from the conserved cysteine through the conserved F or W. A D gene is named only where the DNA matches it firmly. Not all rows give a size; the values are once, few, many and, for expanded clones, a class.

size,V,J,length,D,CDR3,DNA
.,TRBV20-1,TRBJ2-7,14,.,CSGRGQGGTYEQYF,TGCAGTGGAAGAGGGCAGGGGGGGACCTACGAGCAGTACTTC
.,TRBV20-1,TRBJ2-1,15,.,CSAREGGGTDNEQFF,TGCAGTGCTAGAGAAGGGGGAGGAACAGACAATGAGCAGTTCTTC
few,TRBV28,TRBJ1-5,16,.,CASSLIMRQSNQPQHF,TGTGCCAGCAGTTTGATCATGCGACAGAGCAATCAGCCCCAGCATTTT
many,TRBV9,TRBJ2-1,16,.,CASSVARGSPYNEQFF,TGTGCCAGCAGCGTAGCTAGGGGGTCACCTTACAATGAGCAGTTCTTC
few,TRBV5-1,TRBJ2-1,13,.,CASSLSRGNEQFF,TGCGCCAGCAGCTTGAGTAGAGGGAATGAGCAGTTCTTC
.,TRBV5-1,TRBJ2-7,15,.,CASSLVETGGDEQYF,TGCGCCAGCAGCTTGGTGGAGACAGGTGGTGACGAGCAGTACTTC
.,TRBV20-1,TRBJ1-5,13,.,CSLRGAFDQPQHF,TGCAGCCTGAGAGGGGCGTTTGATCAGCCCCAGCATTTT
few,TRBV6-2/TRBV6-3,TRBJ1-2,16,.,CASSPTGVRVPHGYTF,TGTGCCAGCAGCCCCACCGGGGTCCGAGTCCCTCATGGCTACACCTTC
few,TRBV24-1,TRBJ2-6,19,.,CATSDPTRDASSGANVLTF,TGTGCCACCAGTGATCCCACCCGGGACGCAAGCTCTGGGGCCAACGTCCTGACTTTC
few,TRBV10-2,TRBJ2-7,13,.,CASTSPAAYEQYF,TGCGCCAGCACATCCCCGGCGGCCTACGAGCAGTACTTC
few,TRBV12-3/TRBV12-4,TRBJ2-7,13,.,CASSRQATYEQYF,TGTGCCAGCAGCAGACAGGCTACCTACGAGCAGTACTTC
.,TRBV6-2/TRBV6-3,TRBJ2-1,14,TRBD2,CASRGLNSYNEQFF,TGTGCCAGCAGGGGACTAAACTCCTACAATGAGCAGTTCTTC
once,TRBV6-1,TRBJ2-1,15,.,CASKVSPGSYNEQFF,TGTGCCAGCAAGGTCAGTCCGGGCTCCTACAATGAGCAGTTCTTC
few,TRBV28,TRBJ2-7,12,.,CASSSRVYEQYF,TGTGCCAGCAGCTCCCGGGTTTACGAGCAGTACTTC
.,TRBV29-1,TRBJ2-5,12,.,CSVVIEQETQYF,TGCAGCGTTGTGATCGAACAAGAGACCCAGTACTTC
.,TRBV7-9,TRBJ2-5,15,.,CASSRRDKQTETQYF,TGTGCCAGCAGCCGCCGGGACAAGCAAACGGAGACCCAGTACTTC
.,TRBV2,TRBJ2-1,15,.,CASRPIGRGYNEQFF,TGTGCCAGCAGGCCCATTGGACGGGGATACAATGAGCAGTTCTTC
.,TRBV5-6,TRBJ1-1,14,.,CASSLGQGNPEAFF,TGTGCCAGCAGCTTGGGGCAGGGTAATCCTGAAGCCTTCTTT
few,TRBV14,TRBJ2-1,19,TRBD2,CASSQRGLAGWSSYNEQFF,TGTGCCAGCAGCCAAAGGGGACTAGCGGGATGGAGCTCCTACAATGAGCAGTTCTTC
few,TRBV5-1,TRBJ2-7,16,.,CASSPRGGVRGYEQYF,TGCGCCAGCAGCCCACGGGGTGGGGTGAGAGGCTACGAGCAGTACTTC
.,TRBV9,TRBJ1-5,15,.,CASSVDGGHNQPQHF,TGTGCCAGCAGCGTAGACGGAGGGCACAATCAGCCCCAGCATTTT
.,TRBV28,TRBJ2-5,15,.,CASSLWAGRQETQYF,TGTGCCAGCAGTTTGTGGGCAGGGCGCCAAGAGACCCAGTACTTC
.,TRBV28,TRBJ2-7,15,.,CASSLPGSLLYEQYF,TGTGCCAGCAGTTTACCCGGCTCACTTCTCTACGAGCAGTACTTC
.,TRBV2,TRBJ2-7,14,.,CASHEAPEGYEQYF,TGTGCCAGCCACGAGGCCCCGGAGGGGTACGAGCAGTACTTC
.,TRBV12-3/TRBV12-4,TRBJ2-3,11,.,CASARADTQYF,TGTGCCAGCGCTAGAGCAGATACGCAGTATTTT
.,TRBV7-2,TRBJ2-7,14,.,CASSCSRSTYEQYF,TGTGCCAGCAGCTGCAGTCGCAGTACCTACGAGCAGTACTTC
few,TRBV20-1,TRBJ1-6,14,.,CSARDLGSQSPLHF,TGCAGTGCTAGAGATCTAGGGTCCCAATCACCCCTCCACTTT